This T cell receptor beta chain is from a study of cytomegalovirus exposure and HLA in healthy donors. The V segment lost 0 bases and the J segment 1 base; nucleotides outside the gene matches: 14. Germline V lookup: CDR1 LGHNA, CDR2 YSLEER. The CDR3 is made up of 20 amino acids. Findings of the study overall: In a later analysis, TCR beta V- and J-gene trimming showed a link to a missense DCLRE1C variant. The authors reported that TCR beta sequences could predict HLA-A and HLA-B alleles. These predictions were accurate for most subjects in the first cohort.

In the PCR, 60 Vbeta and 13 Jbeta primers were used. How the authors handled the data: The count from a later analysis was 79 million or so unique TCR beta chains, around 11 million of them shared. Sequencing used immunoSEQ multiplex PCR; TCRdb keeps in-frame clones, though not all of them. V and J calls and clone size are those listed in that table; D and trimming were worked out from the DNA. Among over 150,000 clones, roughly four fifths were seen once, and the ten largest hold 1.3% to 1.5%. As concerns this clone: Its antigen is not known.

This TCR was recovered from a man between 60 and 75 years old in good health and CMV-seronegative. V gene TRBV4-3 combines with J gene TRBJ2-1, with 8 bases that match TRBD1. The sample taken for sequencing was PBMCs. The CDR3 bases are TGCGCCAGCAGCCAAGATTTGACAGGGGCTTTACAAGGGTCCTACAATGAGCAGTTCTTC. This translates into CASSQDLTGALQGSYNEQFF.